This TCR beta chain came from a study of blood T cell repertoires in COVID-19. In the study overall: Whether acute or convalescent, the COVID-19 samples came from the United States, Italy and Spain. Sample material is recorded as cDNA or gDNA derived from T cells, B-cell-depleted T cells, or PBMCs.

The table lists this clone with a count of one. Germline CDR1 and CDR2: SGHNT and YYREEE (reference sequence). The CDR3 sequence is 12 residues long. Between the trimmed V and J ends, which lost 4 bases and 4 bases, there was a span of 9 bases. Original methodology: Amplifying reference gene primers gave estimates of nucleated cell counts. Using immunoSEQ multiplex PCR, the repertoire was profiled, and TCRdb retains in-frame clones only, with some absent. V, J and clone size are those of that table, while D and trimming were read from the DNA. This sample has 87,000 or so clones; around 84% occur once, and the top ten carry about 24%.

Sample: peripheral blood. The chain employs TRBV5-4 and TRBJ2-7, with a weak D call TRBD1 (5 bases). The receptor's source is a woman over 75 in a cohort sampled during active or convalescent COVID-19. The CDR3 sequence is CASSLDRYEQYV. The CDR3, as DNA: TGTGCCAGCAGCCTTGACAGATACGAGCAGTACGTC.